This TCR beta chain is drawn from a study of HIV-infected patients and healthy controls (dated by TCRdb to between 2012 and 2015). Concerning the study at large: CD4 counts rose modestly but significantly in most of the 16 patients after three months of therapy, yet stayed below normal ranges. CD8 counts did not change consistently during early therapy, while the CD4:CD8 ratio increased slightly. Patients exhibited no overall T-cell lymphocytopenia, and total CDR3 counts per chain were not significantly different from those of controls. The study tested whether deep TCR repertoire sequencing of HIV patients' small blood samples could capture immune perturbation and reconstitution. An undetectable viral load was attained by 11 of 16 patients by the second bleed and by all patients after a further year of therapy.

Trimming takes 1 base off V and 8 bases off J; junction bases not matched to a gene: 9. The CDR3 runs 16 amino acids, cysteine and phenylalanine included. Only the CDR3 DNA stays, 48 bases, in frame from base 1. The CDR1 and CDR2 encoded by the germline V gene are SGHRS and YFSETQ. Overall results and qualifications from the work: HIV-infected repertoires showed significantly elevated mean Gini indices relative to controls, which possibly reflects oligoclonality. Alpha-chain CDR3s from MAIT cells appeared at high frequency in healthy controls but were severely depleted in HIV+ repertoires. Eight alpha and eight beta V genes showed significantly different mean usage between HIV-infected patients and controls. By Jaccard index and by the count of highly shared sequences, healthy controls shared more CDR3s between individuals than HIV+ patients did. Comparisons were complicated by unequal numbers of distinct sequences between patients and controls, and rare events from HIV-infected data were overweighted by size-matching. In the samples, alpha-beta chain pairing was left undetermined. The use of whole blood limited sequencing depth and precluded separation of the dynamics of distinct T-cell subpopulations. Size-matched repertoire data did not replicate the apparent post-therapy recovery of the Gini index in HIV-infected patients. Roughly threefold more distinct CDR3s and higher Shannon diversity were observed in healthy control repertoires than in untreated HIV+ repertoires. During therapy, a significant decrease in frequency was seen for HIV-associated CDR3s, whereas no significant change was found for CMV-associated CDR3s, although most of them became more frequent. Processing was restricted to sixteen HIV-infected individuals, which the authors judged to be a major constraint on the generalizability of the findings. Donor HLA types were not determined in the study. The study cohorts differed slightly in age and sex profile, but those differences did not account for the observed differences in diversity.

Whole blood was used without cell fractionation, so the repertoire reflected all unsorted peripheral T cells. For RNA extraction, more than 2 ml of peripheral blood was collected into Tempus tubes. HIV-infected adults not yet given antiretroviral therapy and scheduled to start treatment were recruited, and the first sixteen eligible patients underwent processing. Enrollment excluded patients who had febrile or AIDS-related illness, tumors, hepatitis B or C coinfection, immunomodulatory therapy, recent vaccination or treatment interruptions. Residual genomic DNA was removed with the TURBO-DNase kit and globin mRNA was depleted with GLOBINclear. Just before antiretroviral therapy was started, pretreatment blood was collected from HIV-infected patients. This clonotype was found many times. No cognate antigen has been identified for it. The sample holds no much larger clone one base away, and base qualities are not on file.

Reverse transcription of approximately 540 ng RNA was performed with SuperScript III using primers directed against the alpha and beta constant regions. Separate alpha and beta chain libraries were made by chain-specific third strand synthesis with multiplexing indices. The protocol used a single primer pair to amplify all rearrangements within a chain, which avoided primer bias, and attached molecular barcodes to each cDNA molecule. Purified cDNA was ligated with T4 RNA Ligase 1 onto a 5' RACE adapter bearing a random hexamer and the SP2 sequencing primer site. Second strand synthesis was primed from the SP2 site with Phusion polymerase, using slow temperature ramps to favor optimal annealing. The 12-nucleotide barcode on each molecule comprised two random hexamer sequences, both introduced before amplification and concatenated. P5 and P7 adapter elements plus a second index were added in a short first PCR, which was followed by an approximately 25-cycle amplification PCR with P5s and P7 primers. In total the libraries went through 27 PCR cycles, after which the libraries were quantified on a Qubit, sized on a Bioanalyzer, and diluted to 3 to 4 nM. Normalized libraries were sequenced on an Illumina MiSeq with 2 x 250 paired-end kits. Into about 10 ul Tris-Cl, the reverse transcription reactions were eluted following cleanup on MinElute columns. Adapter ligations ran for over 20 hours at 16 degrees C and were afterwards cleaned with AMPure XP beads at a 1:1 ratio. Turning to the authors' computational methods: Demultiplexed FASTQ files were processed with a modified Decombinator that output V, J, insert and barcode information. Any sequence that shared a barcode yet differed from the dominant sequence was discarded as an error, and the number of original cDNA molecules was estimated by counting barcodes clustered at Levenshtein distance 3. The R packages ineq, vegan, igraph and RCytoscape were used for downstream analyses, together with IMGT nomenclature and CDR3 definitions. The authors computed V gene usage over distinct sequences and counted each TCR a single time to avoid skew from clonal expansion. Whenever two unique CDR3 amino acid sequences within a donor differed by a single Levenshtein edit, similarity networks linked them. In the repertoires, a search was made for a compiled set of published HIV-specific CDR3s (over 80 alpha, roughly 700 beta) and CMV-specific CDR3s (approximately 13 alpha, around 230 beta). It was shown by random subsampling to size-matched repertoires that the decreased diversity of patients was not caused by their lower sequence numbers. TCRdb ran its own pipeline on the public reads, namely fastp trimming at Q25 and MiXCR clone calling, and kept in-frame beta chains. Here each entry gathers all rows of one CDR3 protein and keeps the most common genes and DNA. The V and J calls shown here were made by TCRdb, not taken from the authors' results. The sample includes thousands of distinct CDR3 sequences, with about 7.7% observed a single time. Nearly 20% of the sample rests with the top ten.

This receptor chain uses TRBV5-1 and TRBJ2-2, and 9 junction bases match TRBD2. The material sequenced was blood, taken before antiretroviral therapy. This receptor was obtained from an adult with HIV infection. The CDR3 here reads CASSLSSGSPTGELFF. The sequence in DNA is TGCGCCAGCAGCTTGAGTAGCGGGAGTCCCACAGGGGAGCTGTTTTTT.